This T cell receptor beta chain was sequenced during a study of blood T cell repertoires in COVID-19. J was trimmed by 9 bases and V by 0 bases; bases with no gene match: 5. There are 15 residues in the CDR3. Germline CDR1 SGDLS, CDR2 YYNGEE. Authors' analysis steps: The authors estimated nucleated cell counts from reference gene primer amplification. Clones were read by immunoSEQ multiplex PCR, and TCRdb kept only the in-frame ones, dropping some. V and J calls and clone size are as listed in that table; D and trimming were resolved from the DNA. The sample shows roughly 250,000 clones, 85% to 90% of them seen only once.

The J gene is TRBJ1-6, the V gene TRBV9; 8 bases are a match to TRBD1. Specimen: peripheral blood. This receptor was obtained from a woman aged 40-49 years with acute or convalescent COVID-19. The CDR3 region is CASSVALDRGSPLHF. CDR3 sequence (DNA): TGTGCCAGCAGCGTAGCCTTAGACAGGGGTTCACCCCTCCACTTT.